The 29 T cell receptor beta chains in this list originate from one sample, sequenced in a study. TCRdb reprocessed the RT-PCR reads with MiXCR, giving one entry per CDR3 protein. The sample shows fewer than 800,000 distinct CDR3 sequences, 13% to 15% of them seen only once. Sequencing was done on a sample of memory CD4+ T cells from blood. These receptors originate from a female donor in good health, serving as a healthy control.

The chain joins TRBV30 to TRBJ2-2; D unresolved. CDR1 is GTSNPN and CDR2 is SVGIG in the germline V gene (reference sequence). CDR3 length equals 12 residues. V gave up 4 bases and J gave up 7 bases, with 10 bases separating them. Here the CDR3 reads CAWKGDGGELFF. For the CDR3, the DNA is TGTGCCTGGAAGGGCGATGGCGGGGAGCTGTTTTTT.

This rearrangement joins TRBV5-6 to TRBJ2-1; D is ambiguous. There are 13 residues in the CDR3. V lost 0 bases, J lost 8 bases, and 9 bases lay in between. The germline gives CDR1 SGHDT, CDR2 YYEEEE. The CDR3 DNA sequence: TGTGCCAGCAGCTTGGGGCCCTGGGATGAGCAGTTCTTC. This codes for CASSLGPWDEQFF.

This clonotype was detected a few times. The rearrangement links TRBV5-1 to TRBJ1-5; unclear D gene. V was pared by 1 base and J by 0 bases, with 8 bases between. Germline CDR1 SGHRS, CDR2 YFSETQ. The CDR3 has 15 residues. Here the CDR3 reads CASSLMGHSNQPQHF. In DNA form, the CDR3 reads TGCGCCAGCAGCTTGATGGGTCATAGCAATCAGCCCCAGCATTTT.

This clonotype came up a few times. This chain joins TRBV27 and TRBJ1-6, with unresolved D. Trimming pared 2 bases from V and 10 bases from J, leaving 9 bases between. The CDR3 runs to 13 residues. Germline-derived CDR1 and CDR2 are MNHEY and SMNVEV (reference sequence). The CDR3 is CASSLKDLSPLHF. For the CDR3, the DNA is TGTGCCAGCAGTTTAAAGGACTTATCACCCCTCCACTTT.

This clonotype has at least ten counts. J is TRBJ2-1 and V is TRBV4-2, with D perhaps assigned TRBD1 or TRBD2 (7 bases each). CDR1 and CDR2 (germline): LGHNA, YNFKEQ. Trimming left V 3 bases short and J 7 bases short, with 25 bases between. This CDR3 spans 18 amino acids. CDR3 residues: CASSQGSGGRGGNNEQFF. The CDR3 DNA is TGTGCCAGCAGCCAGGGCTCCGGTGGCAGGGGGGGGAATAATGAGCAGTTCTTC.

This clonotype was seen a few times. This rearrangement joins TRBV20-1 to TRBJ1-5; no clear D gene. The CDR3 length is 14 residues. Trimming took off 3 bases at V and 1 base at J, with 10 bases between the two ends. CDR1 DFQATT and CDR2 SNEGSKA come from the germline V gene (reference sequence). CDR3 sequence reads: CSASQHPSNQPQHF. Here the CDR3 DNA reads TGCAGTGCTAGTCAGCACCCGAGCAATCAGCCCCAGCATTTT.

The table lists this clonotype with many counts. The CDR3 region has the DNA TGTGCCAGCAGCCGACATGGACAGGGGAATGAAAAACTGTTTTTT. Its protein is CASSRHGQGNEKLFF. The V gene is TRBV7-6, the J gene TRBJ1-4, with 9 positions matching TRBD1. The J segment lost 5 bases and the V segment lost 5 bases, leaving 6 bases of the junction unmatched. The germline V gene encodes CDR1 SGHVS and CDR2 FNYEAQ. The CDR3 covers 15 residues.

The rearrangement links TRBV5-1 to TRBJ2-7; 12 bases align to TRBD2. V was clipped by 1 base and J by 2 bases; unmatched bases: 16. This CDR3 is 20 amino acids long. CDR1 and CDR2 from the germline V gene are SGHRS and YFSETQ. The CDR3 DNA reads as TGCGCCAGCAGCTTGTATATAGGCCTAGCGGGAGGGCCTCGTACCTACGAGCAGTACTTC. Amino acids: CASSLYIGLAGGPRTYEQYF.

This clonotype has a handful of counts. The J gene is TRBJ1-5, the V gene TRBV7-2, with D maybe TRBD1 (6 bases). The germline V gene has CDR1 SGHTA and CDR2 FQGNSA. This CDR3 region has 16 residues. Trimming shortened V by 1 base and J by 0 bases, and 10 bases separated the two germline ends. CDR3 coding DNA: TGTGCCAGCAGCTTAGAGGGGGGCCTTAGCAATCAGCCCCAGCATTTT. Its translation: CASSLEGGLSNQPQHF. Full variable domain (outside the CDR3, taken from reference TRBV7-2 and TRBJ1-5): GAGVSQSPSNKVTEKGKDVELRCDPISGHTALYWYRQSLGQGLEFLIYFQGNSAPDKSGLPSDRFSAERTGGSVSTLTIQRTQQEDSAVYLCASSLEGGLSNQPQHFGDGTRLSIL.

This clonotype was picked up many times. The chain links TRBV18 to TRBJ2-5; D gene ambiguous. The germline V and J ends were trimmed by 2 bases and 11 bases, with 12 bases remaining between them. The germline CDR1 and CDR2 sequences are KGHSH and LQKENI. This CDR3 is 12 amino acids long. CDR3 in amino acids: CASSPTDPKQYF. DNA for the CDR3: TGTGCCAGCTCACCAACGGACCCAAAACAGTACTTC.

CDR3 coding DNA: TGTGCCAGCAGCCGAGGGCAGGGGGTTATAGAGACCCAGTACTTC. Translation gives CASSRGQGVIETQYF. The chain links TRBV5-6 to TRBJ2-5, with 7 bases that match TRBD1. The germline V gene has CDR1 SGHDT and CDR2 YYEEEE. Losses at the gene ends were 4 bases for V and 4 bases for J; bases not matched to a gene: 10. The CDR3 runs 15 residues.

This clonotype was picked up a small number of times. V and J are TRBV11-2 and TRBJ2-2; D uncertain. This CDR3 is built from 12 residues. V was shortened by 5 bases and J by 6 bases, with 7 bases between the two germline ends. Germline CDR1 and CDR2: SGHAT and FQNNGV. The CDR3 is CASSHSAGELFF. The CDR3 DNA follows: TGTGCCAGCAGCCACTCCGCCGGGGAGCTGTTTTTT.

This clonotype occurred a few times. This rearrangement joins TRBV7-9 to TRBJ1-1, with 8 bases fitting TRBD1. CDR3 length equals 16 residues. Losses at the gene ends were 8 bases for V and 2 bases for J; bases not matched to a gene: 13. Germline loops: CDR1 SEHNR, CDR2 FQNEAQ (reference sequence). In DNA, the CDR3 is TGTGCCAGCGGAGACAGGGGCCGCGCGGCAAACACTGAAGCTTTCTTT. It encodes CASGDRGRAANTEAFF.

The chain uses TRBV2 and TRBJ2-2, with D maybe TRBD2 (6 bases). This CDR3 region has 15 residues. V shed 4 bases and J shed 2 bases, with 11 bases lying between them. Germline loops: CDR1 SNHLY, CDR2 FYNNEI. The CDR3 nucleotides read TGTGCCAGCAGTGGGAGGGCAGGCAACACCGGGGAGCTGTTTTTT. Its protein product is CASSGRAGNTGELFF.

This clonotype was observed many times. This chain uses TRBV10-3 with TRBJ1-5; 9 nucleotides agree with TRBD1. This CDR3 comprises 14 residues. After removal of 4 bases from V and 6 bases from J, the junction contained 4 bases not matched to a gene. Looked up from germline, CDR1 is ENHRY and CDR2 is SYGVKD. CDR3 in amino acids: CAISVTGGLQPQHF. Here the CDR3 DNA reads TGTGCCATCAGTGTTACAGGGGGCCTTCAGCCCCAGCATTTT.

This clonotype was picked up a small number of times. The chain is built from TRBV6-2 or TRBV6-3 and TRBJ2-5, with TRBD1 identical over 7 bases. CDR3 length: 13 residues. Per germline, CDR1 MNHEY and CDR2 SVGEGT. V lost 4 bases to trimming and J lost 4 bases; unmatched junction nucleotides: 3. CDR3 sequence reads: CASSWDRSETQYF. The CDR3 DNA reads TGTGCCAGCAGTTGGGACAGATCAGAGACCCAGTACTTC.

V gene TRBV5-1 combines with J gene TRBJ1-2; TRBD1 matches 9 bases. J gave up 1 base and V 4 bases, and 2 bases lay outside the gene matches. The CDR3 runs 14 residues. Germline V gene data show CDR1 as SGHRS and CDR2 as YFSETQ. DNA of the CDR3: TGCGCCAGCAGCACGGGACAGGGTAACTATGGCTACACCTTC. This translates into CASSTGQGNYGYTF.

The chain has TRBV7-9 and TRBJ1-4, with D possibly TRBD1 on 6 matching bases. The CDR3 is 15 residues long. Trimming cost V 3 bases and J 4 bases, with 12 bases left between them. Per germline, CDR1 SEHNR and CDR2 FQNEAQ (reference sequence). The CDR3, as DNA: TGTGCCAGCAGCTTCGGTACAGGGCTTAATGAAAAACTGTTTTTT. This gives the protein CASSFGTGLNEKLFF.

This chain uses TRBV6-5 with TRBJ2-3; 8 bases are shared with TRBD1. The J call is doubtful: the DNA matches TRBJ2-5 better. Germline loops: CDR1 MNHEY, CDR2 SVGAGI. The CDR3 contains 15 residues. DNA of the CDR3: TGTGCCAGCAGTGTGGACAGGGAGGTCCCAGAGACCCAGTACTTC. It encodes CASSVDREVPETQYF.

The rearrangement joins TRBV27 to TRBJ1-4; 7 nucleotides match TRBD1. The CDR3 spans 15 residues. The junction had 5 bases not matched to a gene; V was cut back by 2 bases and J by 5 bases. Germline values: CDR1 MNHEY, CDR2 SMNVEV (reference sequence). The CDR3 region is CASSLRGGGNEKLFF. The CDR3 bases are TGTGCCAGCAGTTTACGAGGGGGCGGGAATGAAAAACTGTTTTTT.

This clonotype appeared a few times. This sequence joins TRBV12-3 or TRBV12-4 and TRBJ1-5; D remains ambiguous. Trimming cost V 3 bases and J 0 bases, with 15 bases left between them. The CDR3 totals 17 residues. CDR3 sequence: CASSFYIAWGSNQPQHF. The CDR3 DNA reads TGTGCCAGCAGTTTTTATATCGCGTGGGGTAGCAATCAGCCCCAGCATTTT.

As for this clonotype: A much larger clone differs from this one at a single base, so this may be a read error. The genes are TRBV21-1 and TRBJ2-5. TRBV21-1 has pseudogene status. The CDR3 is 9 residues long. CDR3 DNA sequence: TGTGCCAGCGTGGAGACCCAGTACTTC. This encodes CASVETQYF.

This clonotype was seen only a few times. The rearrangement uses TRBV10-3 and TRBJ1-1; D might be TRBD1 (5 bases). V was cut by 6 bases and J by 3 bases, with 20 bases left in between. The CDR3 consists of 16 residues. Germline assignment: CDR1 ENHRY and CDR2 SYGVKD. The DNA of the CDR3 is TGTGCCATCAGCATCCAGGAGGGTGGGACCTACACTGAAGCTTTCTTT. As protein: CAISIQEGGTYTEAFF.

Ten or more counts support this clonotype. The chain links TRBV11-2 to TRBJ2-1; D remains unclear. CDR3 size: 16 residues. The V gene's germline CDR1 is SGHAT and CDR2 FQNNGV. V lost 6 bases and J 4 bases, leaving 19 bases between the germline ends. The CDR3 nucleotides read TGTGCCAGCAGTCCTAGTCGGCCCGATCTTTACAATGAGCAGTTCTTC. The encoded protein is CASSPSRPDLYNEQFF. Full variable domain (remainder filled in from reference TRBV11-2 and TRBJ2-1): EAGVAQSPRYKIIEKRQSVAFWCNPISGHATLYWYQQILGQGPKLLIQFQNNGVVDDSQLPKDRFSAERLKGVDSTLKIQPAKLEDSAVYLCASSPSRPDLYNEQFFGPGTRLTVL.

The V call is TRBV9, the J call TRBJ2-5; the D gene is possibly TRBD2 (6 bases). Per the germline V gene, CDR1 is SGDLS and CDR2 is YYNGEE. CDR3 length: 15 amino acids. The V end was cut by 2 bases, the J end by 3 bases, with 14 bases between. CDR3 in amino acids: CASSVRPTGEETQYF. CDR3 nucleotide sequence: TGTGCCAGCAGCGTCCGACCGACGGGAGAAGAGACCCAGTACTTC.

The V call is TRBV6-1, the J call TRBJ1-2; 11 bases agree with TRBD1. Germline V gives CDR1 MNHNS, CDR2 SASEGT. V shed 1 base and J 6 bases; nucleotides not matched to a gene: 7. This CDR3 spans 16 amino acids. The CDR3 coding sequence is TGTGCCAGCAGTGAAGTTGGACAGGGGGCGCAAGATGGCTACACCTTC. Residues: CASSEVGQGAQDGYTF.

This clonotype was counted between two and nine times. The chain couples TRBV27 to TRBJ1-1; the D gene is possibly TRBD1 (6 bases). V was shortened by 1 base and J by 4 bases, with 7 bases between the two germline ends. Germline values: CDR1 MNHEY, CDR2 SMNVEV (reference sequence). The CDR3 totals 13 residues. CDR3 DNA: TGTGCCAGCAGTTTATGGGGGGCCACTGAAGCTTTCTTT. This gives the protein CASSLWGATEAFF.

At least ten counts were recorded for this clonotype. V usage is TRBV18 and J usage is TRBJ2-1; possibly TRBD1 for D (6 bases). The germline gives CDR1 KGHSH, CDR2 LQKENI. V shed 0 bases and J shed 9 bases, with 15 bases lying between them. The CDR3 extends over 15 amino acids. CDR3 loop: CASSPPANRVGEQFF. CDR3 coding DNA: TGTGCCAGCTCACCACCTGCCAACAGGGTGGGTGAGCAGTTCTTC.

On this clonotype itself: This may come from a read error, since a much larger clone is one base off. This chain uses TRBV6-2 or TRBV6-3 with TRBJ2-6; a weak D match, TRBD1 (6 bases). Germline V CDR1 and CDR2: MNHEY, SVGEGT. There are 16 residues in the CDR3. Trimming stripped 7 bases from V and 2 bases from J, with 15 bases between. DNA of the CDR3: TGTGCCAGCACCCATGCCAGGGGCGCTGGGGCCAACGTCCTGACTTTC. This sequence encodes CASTHARGAGANVLTF.